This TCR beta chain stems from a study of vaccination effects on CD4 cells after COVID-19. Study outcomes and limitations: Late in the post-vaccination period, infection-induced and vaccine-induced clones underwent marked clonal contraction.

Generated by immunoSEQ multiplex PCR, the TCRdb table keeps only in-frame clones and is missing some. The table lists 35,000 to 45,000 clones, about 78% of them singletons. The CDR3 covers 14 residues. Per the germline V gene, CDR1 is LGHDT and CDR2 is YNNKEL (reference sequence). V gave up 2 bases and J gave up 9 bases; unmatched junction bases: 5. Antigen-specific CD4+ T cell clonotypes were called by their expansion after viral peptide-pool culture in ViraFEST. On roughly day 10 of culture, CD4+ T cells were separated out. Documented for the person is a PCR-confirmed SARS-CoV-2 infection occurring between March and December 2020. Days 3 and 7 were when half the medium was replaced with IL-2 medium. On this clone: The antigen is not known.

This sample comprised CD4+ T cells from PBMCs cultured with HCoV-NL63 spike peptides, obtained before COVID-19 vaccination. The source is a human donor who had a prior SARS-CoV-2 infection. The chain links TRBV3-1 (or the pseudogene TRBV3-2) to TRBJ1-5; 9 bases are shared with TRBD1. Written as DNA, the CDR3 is TGTGCCAGCAGCCAATCGACAGGGGGGAGGCCCCAGCATTTT. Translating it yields CASSQSTGGRPQHF.